These T cell receptor beta chains were read from a single sample in a study of identical twins. MiXCR was run by TCRdb on the 5' RACE reads, yielding one entry per CDR3 protein. The table shows approximately 190,000 distinct CDR3 sequences, with more than 15% occurring only once. This same sample was also taken into another study, of T cells expressing NK-cell markers.

Material for sequencing was CD8+ T cells sorted from blood. The receptor source for this set is a woman between 18 and 30 years old in good health. Both conserved end residues are part of each CDR3.

>TRBJ2-5|TRBV2
CASREGGTQETQYF
>TRBJ1-1|TRBV7-9
CASNRNRGDTEAFF
>TRBJ1-5|TRBV29-1
CSVEDGINQPQHF
>TRBJ1-1|TRBV27
CASSFLTQGFEAEAFF
>TRBJ1-1|TRBV9
CASSPGGGNTEAFF
>TRBJ2-7|TRBV7-9
CASSLNGVLYF
>TRBJ2-7|TRBV5-1
CASSLAAGITEQYF
>TRBJ2-1|TRBV7-8
CASSLLGGQLGGQFF
>TRBJ2-1|TRBV9
CASSPTSTSGGEQFF
>TRBJ1-1|TRBV9
CASSTLDSMNTEAFF
>TRBJ2-1|TRBV5-5
CASSFTGMNEQFF
>TRBJ1-1|TRBV14
CASSPPRVRWGTEAFF
>TRBJ2-7|TRBV4-3
CASSQESDSLYEQYF
>TRBJ2-1|TRBV29-1
CSVGGSLLGEQFF
>TRBJ1-1|TRBV15
CATSGGNEAFF
>TRBJ2-3|TRBV11-1
CASSLKWSSGKVTDTQYF